These 9 T cell receptor beta chains originate from one sample sequenced in a study of T cells in Graves' hyperthyroidism and ophthalmopathy. It was RNA transcripts that yielded the amplified TCR beta CDR3 regions. Researchers ran a first-round RT-PCR on the TCR CDR3 using the HTBI primer set. TCRdb reprocessed the multiplex PCR reads with MiXCR, giving one entry per CDR3 protein. In the table there are nearly 600,000 distinct CDR3 sequences, approximately 15% of which are singletons. Sequenced input: blood. These TCRs come from a young woman with Graves' ophthalmopathy.

The table lists this clonotype with many counts. This chain uses TRBV6-6 with TRBJ1-1; 7 bases match TRBD1. Germline V gene sequence: CDR1 MNHNY, CDR2 SVGAGI (reference sequence). Germline trimming cut 2 bases from V and 1 base from J; bases unmatched to any gene: 7. The CDR3 totals 16 residues. Here the CDR3 reads CASSYPPWTGNTEAFF. As DNA, the CDR3 is TGTGCCAGCAGTTACCCACCATGGACAGGGAACACTGAAGCTTTCTTT.

At least ten counts were recorded for this clonotype. The V gene is TRBV5-8, the J gene TRBJ2-1, with 8 positions matching TRBD1. Losses at the gene ends were 3 bases for V and 9 bases for J; bases not matched to a gene: 8. This CDR3 is 14 amino acids long. Looked up from germline, CDR1 is SGHTS and CDR2 is YDEGEE. The chain's CDR3 is CASSSVGQAPEQFF. In nucleotides, the CDR3 is TGTGCCAGCAGCTCGGTGGGACAGGCTCCTGAGCAGTTCTTC. The full variable domain, rest sourced from reference TRBV5-8 and TRBJ2-1, is EAGVTQSPTHLIKTRGQQATLRCSPISGHTSVYWYQQALGLGLQFLLWYDEGEERNRGNFPPRFSGRQFPNYSSELNVNALELEDSALYLCASSSVGQAPEQFFGPGTRLTVL.

This clonotype was found many times. The chain employs TRBV12-3 or TRBV12-4 and TRBJ2-7; D call uncertain. V shed 2 bases and J shed 7 bases, with 12 bases lying between them. The CDR3 is made up of 13 amino acids. The CDR3 DNA is TGTGCCAGCAGTTTAACCCCCACACAAGAGCAGTACTTC. Its protein is CASSLTPTQEQYF.

This clonotype has at least ten counts. CDR3 DNA: TGTGCCAGCAGTTTGGCTAGCGGGACCTCGTACGAGCAGTACTTC. This codes for CASSLASGTSYEQYF. The chain carries TRBV12-3 or TRBV12-4 and TRBJ2-7; 9 nucleotides line up with TRBD2. Trimming took 3 bases from V and 4 from J; bases not matched to a gene: 7. The CDR3 runs 15 residues.

The CDR3 sequence: CASSPPGGQMNTEAFF. The CDR3 nucleotides read TGTGCCAGCTCACCCCCGGGGGGGCAGATGAACACTGAAGCTTTCTTT. The chain recombines TRBV18 with TRBJ1-1, with D possibly being TRBD1 (6 bases). CDR1 and CDR2 from the germline V gene are KGHSH and LQKENI. Trimming took off 3 bases at V and 0 bases at J, with 14 bases between the two ends. This CDR3 contains 16 residues.

This clonotype was counted between two and nine times. This chain joins TRBV10-1 and TRBJ2-7; D is ambiguous. The CDR3 is 9 residues long. V shed 10 bases and J shed 7 bases, with 8 bases lying between them. CDR1 is WNHNN and CDR2 is SYGVQD in the germline V gene (reference sequence). The chain's CDR3 is CATPGEQYF. The DNA for the CDR3 is TGCGCCACCCCCGGTGAGCAGTACTTC.

This clonotype has only a few counts. This chain links TRBV20-1 with TRBJ1-6, with D hard to call. Germline V gives CDR1 DFQATT, CDR2 SNEGSKA (reference sequence). The CDR3 covers 15 residues. V lost 2 bases and J lost 5, with 13 bases in between. The CDR3 reads CSARFGVKNNSPLHF. CDR3 DNA sequence: TGCAGTGCTAGATTTGGGGTTAAGAATAATTCACCCCTCCACTTT.

This clonotype turned up a few times. This chain joins TRBV28 and TRBJ2-5; TRBD1 matches 10 bases. The CDR3 totals 15 residues. The ends lost 5 bases at V and 5 bases at J; junction bases unmatched: 8. Per the germline V gene, CDR1 is MDHEN and CDR2 is SYDVKM. The CDR3 protein is CASSPTGGAGETQYF. Here the CDR3 DNA reads TGTGCCAGCAGTCCGACAGGGGGCGCTGGCGAGACCCAGTACTTC.

This clonotype was counted between two and nine times. The V gene is TRBV20-1, the J gene TRBJ1-2; D remains ambiguous. This CDR3 is built from 16 residues. CDR1 is DFQATT and CDR2 is SNEGSKA in the germline V gene (reference sequence). V lost 8 bases and J 4 bases, leaving 26 bases between the germline ends. The DNA for the CDR3 is TGCAGTTATCACCGGGCCGTGGCACTTAAGGGCTATGGCTACACCTTC. Translation: CSYHRAVALKGYGYTF.